This TCR beta chain was identified in a study of T-cell reconstitution after alpha-beta-depleted transplantation in children. General study points: Expanded graft clones numbering several hundred reportedly gave rise to alpha-beta T cells about two months after transplant. Newly generated T cells supplied most T-cell counts and diversity one year post-transplant.

CDR3 length: 14 residues. The V end lost 1 base, the J end lost 3 bases, and 8 bases lay between the germline ends. CDR1 and CDR2 from the germline V gene are SEHNR and FQNEAQ (reference sequence). This sample's TCRbeta library carried unique molecular identifier barcodes. TCRdb reanalysed the PCR reads using MiXCR and keeps one entry per CDR3 protein. The top ten hold 25% to 35% of the sample, which has approximately 80,000 distinct CDR3 sequences, less than 15% seen once. This clonotype was observed a few times. Its antigen is as yet unknown. The source is a male patient aged 2-9 years who had a stem cell transplant for acute lymphoblastic leukemia, so the T cells may come from the graft donor. The sequencing here drew on PBMCs, mostly from graft donor cells, taken 180 days after TCRalphabeta/CD19-depleted stem cell transplant. This chain connects TRBV7-9 to TRBJ2-3, with D maybe TRBD2 (5 bases). For the CDR3, the DNA is TGTGCCAGCAGCTTAGACACGGGAACAGATACGCAGTATTTT. Translation: CASSLDTGTDTQYF.